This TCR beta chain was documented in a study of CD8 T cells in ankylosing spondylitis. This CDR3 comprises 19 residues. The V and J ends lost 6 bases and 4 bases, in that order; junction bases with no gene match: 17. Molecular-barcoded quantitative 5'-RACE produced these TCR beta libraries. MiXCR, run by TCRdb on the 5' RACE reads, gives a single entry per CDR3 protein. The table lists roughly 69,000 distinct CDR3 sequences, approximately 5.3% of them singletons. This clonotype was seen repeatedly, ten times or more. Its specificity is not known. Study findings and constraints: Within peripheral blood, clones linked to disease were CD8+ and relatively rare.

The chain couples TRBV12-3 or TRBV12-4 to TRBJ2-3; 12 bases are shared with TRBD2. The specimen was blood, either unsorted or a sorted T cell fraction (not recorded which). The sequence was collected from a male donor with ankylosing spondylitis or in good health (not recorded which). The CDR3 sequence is CASSPGMPSGGATSDTQYF. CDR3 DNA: TGTGCCAGCAGCCCGGGGATGCCTAGCGGGGGGGCCACCTCAGATACGCAGTATTTT.